Listed below are T cell receptor beta chains from one sample, sequenced in a study of response to subunit inactivated influenza vaccine. From the RT-PCR reads, TCRdb called clonotypes with MiXCR, one entry per CDR3 protein. Here the sample spans over 150,000 distinct CDR3 sequences, roughly 11% being singletons. The material sequenced was non-naive T cells sorted from PBMCs, taken roughly 48 days after vaccination. Source of these receptors: a man aged 50 to 59 who received an inactivated influenza vaccine. Each CDR3 is given with its conserved first and last residue. D genes are given only for firm matches. Part of the rows lack a size; the others show once, few, many or a class for expanded clones.

>-|-|TRBJ2-5|TRBV7-2
CATQAGHETQYF
TGTGCCACACAAGCAGGGCACGAGACCCAGTACTTC
>-|-|TRBJ2-1|TRBV20-1
CSARGQPYNEQFF
TGCAGTGCCCGGGGTCAGCCCTACAATGAGCAGTTCTTC
>-|many|TRBJ1-3|TRBV3-1
CASSQLNGALFGNTIYF
TGTGCCAGCAGCCAACTAAACGGGGCCCTCTTTGGAAACACCATATATTTT
>-|-|TRBJ2-7|TRBV7-3
CASSLDGSASSYEQYF
TGTGCCAGCAGCTTAGACGGTAGCGCGAGCTCCTACGAGCAGTACTTC
>-|-|TRBJ1-5|TRBV3-1
CASSRGQSNQPQHF
TGTGCCAGCAGCCGGGGTCAAAGCAATCAGCCCCAGCATTTT
>-|-|TRBJ1-2|TRBV29-1
CSVEDPGSNGYTF
TGCAGCGTTGAAGACCCAGGGTCTAATGGCTACACCTTC
>-|few|TRBJ1-1|TRBV5-1
CASSLTGRTEAFF
TGCGCCAGCAGCCTCACTGGTCGTACTGAAGCTTTCTTT
>-|many|TRBJ2-1|TRBV4-2
CASSQGGAASYNEQFF
TGTGCCAGCAGCCAAGGGGGGGCAGCCTCCTACAATGAGCAGTTCTTC
>-|many|TRBJ1-1|TRBV27
CASSLGGANTEAFF
TGTGCCAGCAGTTTGGGGGGGGCGAACACTGAAGCTTTCTTT
>TRBD1|-|TRBJ2-1|TRBV15
CATSKGQGAAYNEQFF
TGTGCCACCAGCAAGGGACAGGGGGCCGCCTACAATGAGCAGTTCTTC
>TRBD2|-|TRBJ2-5|TRBV20-1
CSARDPASGQETQYF
TGCAGTGCTAGAGATCCGGCTAGCGGACAAGAGACCCAGTACTTC
>-|-|TRBJ1-1|TRBV11-2
CASSLGGRKDTEAFF
TGTGCCAGCAGCTTAGGGGGGCGGAAAGACACTGAAGCTTTCTTT
>-|few|TRBJ2-7|TRBV4-2
CASSQDRRAGRPYEQYF
TGTGCCAGCAGCCAAGATAGACGGGCGGGGCGACCCTACGAGCAGTACTTC
>-|few|TRBJ1-6|TRBV7-8
CASSGGRTAYSPLHF
TGTGCCAGCAGCGGGGGACGTACTGCTTATTCACCCCTCCACTTT
>TRBD2|many|TRBJ2-7|TRBV5-1
CASSLGLGTSGSIYEQYF
TGCGCCAGCAGCTTGGGGCTTGGGACTAGCGGGAGTATCTACGAGCAGTACTTC
>TRBD1|many|TRBJ2-2|TRBV5-1
CASSLEGQGFGGELFF
TGCGCCAGCAGCTTGGAGGGACAGGGGTTCGGCGGGGAGCTGTTTTTT
>-|few|TRBJ2-6|TRBV9
CASSISGPGGANVLTF
TGTGCCAGCAGCATATCGGGGCCAGGCGGGGCCAACGTCCTGACTTTC
>-|many|TRBJ2-7|TRBV4-2
CASSRPGTDFYEQYF
TGTGCCAGCAGCCGTCCCGGGACGGATTTCTACGAGCAGTACTTC
>TRBD2|-|TRBJ2-5|TRBV6-1
CASSPLRLAVQETQYF
TGTGCCAGCAGCCCTTTACGACTAGCGGTTCAAGAGACCCAGTACTTC
>-|few|TRBJ2-7|TRBV7-9
CASSSGTTTYHEQYF
TGTGCCAGCAGCTCGGGAACAACGACTTACCACGAGCAGTACTTC
>-|-|TRBJ2-1|TRBV7-9
CASSLANEQFF
TGTGCCAGCAGCTTAGCCAATGAGCAGTTCTTC
>-|many|TRBJ2-6|TRBV11-2
CASSLGGSGANVLTF
TGTGCCAGCAGCTTAGGAGGCTCTGGGGCCAACGTCCTGACTTTC
>-|many|TRBJ2-3|TRBV10-3
CAISDGGSGDTQYF
TGTGCCATCAGTGACGGGGGCTCAGGGGATACGCAGTATTTT
>-|-|TRBJ2-1|TRBV2
CASSEALWTIYNEQFF
TGTGCCAGCAGTGAAGCGCTTTGGACAATCTACAATGAGCAGTTCTTC
>TRBD2|-|TRBJ2-6|TRBV6-2/TRBV6-3
CASSSLSGRAGANVLTF
TGTGCCAGCAGTTCACTTAGCGGGAGGGCTGGGGCCAACGTCCTGACTTTC
>TRBD2|-|TRBJ2-1|TRBV7-3
CASSRRKRESLNEQFF
TGTGCCAGCAGCCGAAGAAAGCGGGAGAGCCTCAATGAGCAGTTCTTC
>-|-|TRBJ2-5|TRBV5-6
CASSLRTPQETQYF
TGTGCCAGCAGCCTGCGGACGCCTCAAGAGACCCAGTACTTC
>TRBD1|-|TRBJ1-4|TRBV15
CATSKQGAREKLFF
TGTGCCACCAGCAAACAGGGGGCGCGAGAAAAACTGTTTTTT
>-|many|TRBJ2-1|TRBV15
CATSRDNQREQFF
TGTGCCACCAGCAGAGATAATCAACGGGAGCAGTTCTTC